The clone carrying this T cell receptor beta chain was observed a handful of times. Its antigen remains unknown. The data originate from a study of immune evolution from preneoplasia to lung adenocarcinoma. The CDR3 sequence is 14 residues long. Germline V gives CDR1 KGHSH, CDR2 LQKENI. V lost 4 bases and J lost 1, with 10 bases in between. TCRdb keeps only in-frame clones here, not all; method: immunoSEQ multiplex PCR. The table includes some 8,200 clones, approximately 83% detected once. Findings and caveats of the study: T cell clonality was higher in KRAS-mutant than EGFR-mutant or wild-type nodules. Later-stage lesions seemingly showed higher T cell density and diversity than normal lung. Normal lung had the highest top T cell clone frequencies.

The chain joins TRBV18 to TRBJ2-5; D might be TRBD1 (6 bases). Input material: FFPE invasive lung adenocarcinoma tissue. The sequence was collected from a person between 45 and 75 years old with lung adenocarcinoma. CDR3 in amino acids: CASSQQGPQETQYF. CDR3 in DNA: TGTGCCAGCTCACAACAGGGTCCCCAAGAGACCCAGTACTTC.